This T cell receptor beta chain was sequenced in a study of T-cell reconstitution after alpha-beta-depleted transplantation in children. After removal of 4 bases from V and 4 bases from J, the junction contained 14 bases not matched to a gene. The CDR3 sequence is 16 residues long. Per germline, CDR1 SQVTM and CDR2 ANQGSEA. TCRbeta library construction was performed incorporating unique molecular identifiers. Via MiXCR, TCRdb re-called the PCR reads, giving one row per CDR3 protein. The data hold a few hundred thousand distinct CDR3 sequences, with roughly 27% observed a single time. The chain recombines TRBV29-1 with TRBJ2-3; 7 bases are shared with TRBD2. This TCR was sampled from a boy less than two years old with Wiskott-Aldrich syndrome, due to receive a stem cell transplant. The sequencing used PBMCs, collected before TCRalphabeta/CD19-depleted stem cell transplant. The CDR3 DNA follows: TGCAGCGTTGTCGGAGTGCCCAGCGGGAAGCCAGATACGCAGTATTTT. Amino acid sequence: CSVVGVPSGKPDTQYF.